Listed here are 14 T cell receptor beta chains from one sample, sequenced in a study of regulatory T cells in long-lasting Graves disease. For TCR beta, libraries came from iRepertoire HTBI primers and Arm-PCR of CDR3 regions. MiXCR, run by TCRdb on the multiplex PCR reads, gives a single entry per CDR3 protein. In the table there are over 650,000 distinct CDR3 sequences, approximately 29% of which are singletons. Time point in this sample: persistent/refractory GD, antithyroid drugs over 5 years with positive TRAb. The TCR library used RNA extracted from PBMCs. Sequencing used peripheral blood mononuclear cells (PBMCs), obtained when the disease was refractory, from a patient treated with antithyroid drugs. These receptors were obtained from a female donor with Graves disease.

This chain connects TRBV30 to TRBJ2-7, with TRBD1 matching over 8 bases. Germline V gene sequence: CDR1 GTSNPN, CDR2 SVGIG (reference sequence). V gave up 1 base and J gave up 7 bases; unmatched junction bases: 6. The CDR3 spans 13 residues. The chain's CDR3 is CAWSARGLREQYF. In DNA, the CDR3 is TGTGCCTGGAGTGCCAGGGGGCTGAGGGAGCAGTACTTC.

Comment on this clonotype: A read error is likely, as this CDR3 ends without the conserved phenylalanine or tryptophan. This chain links TRBV5-1 with TRBJ2-1, with a possible D match to TRBD2 (7 bases). This CDR3 is 16 amino acids long. The V gene's germline CDR1 is SGHRS and CDR2 YFSETQ. Trimming cost V 0 bases and J 7 bases, with 17 bases left between them. CDR3 in amino acids: CASSLEVQRGANEQFL. The DNA of the CDR3 is TGCGCCAGCAGCTTGGAAGTTCAACGGGGGGCGAATGAGCAGTTCCTC.

There are a few counts of this clonotype. CDR3 amino acids: CSVEMAGELSYEQYF. CDR3 in DNA: TGCAGCGTTGAAATGGCAGGCGAACTGTCCTACGAGCAGTACTTC. The chain links TRBV29-1 to TRBJ2-7; D gene ambiguous. The CDR3 is 15 amino acids. The V and J ends lost 2 bases and 1 base respectively, with 15 bases between them. Germline V lookup: CDR1 SQVTM, CDR2 ANQGSEA.

This clonotype has a count of ten or more. The CDR3 nucleotides are TGTGCCAGCACCGGACTAGTAGAGCAGTACTTC. Translation gives CASTGLVEQYF. The gene calls are TRBV2 and TRBJ2-7; 7 bases align to TRBD2. Losses at the gene ends were 7 bases for V and 7 bases for J; bases not matched to a gene: 4. In germline, CDR1 is SNHLY, CDR2 FYNNEI. The CDR3 is 11 residues long.

This chain links TRBV19 with TRBJ1-2; a possible D gene is TRBD1 (5 bases). The germline V gene has CDR1 LNHDA and CDR2 SQIVND (reference sequence). V was pared by 6 bases and J by 5 bases, with 16 bases between. CDR3 length: 14 residues. The CDR3 DNA follows: TGTGCCAGTAGAGACAGCGTCCTGGGGTATGGCTACACCTTC. As protein: CASRDSVLGYGYTF.

The rearrangement uses TRBV28 and TRBJ1-1; D is uncertain. The germline V and J ends were trimmed by 9 bases and 0 bases, with 14 bases remaining between them. The CDR3 totals 14 residues. Germline assignment: CDR1 MDHEN and CDR2 SYDVKM. This chain's CDR3 is CASPSSGMNTEAFF. As DNA, the CDR3 is TGTGCCAGTCCCAGCAGCGGGATGAACACTGAAGCTTTCTTT.

This clonotype came up many times. The chain recombines TRBV7-2 with TRBJ1-2; possibly TRBD1 for D (5 bases). Trimming pared 0 bases from V and 8 bases from J, leaving 19 bases between. The CDR3 covers 16 residues. Germline V gene data show CDR1 as SGHTA and CDR2 as FQGNSA. The CDR3 loop is CASSLAEGQGVGGYTF. DNA of the CDR3: TGTGCCAGCAGCTTAGCGGAAGGGCAGGGTGTCGGAGGCTACACCTTC.

As concerns this clonotype: Its ends do not fully match the called genes, so a read error is possible. This rearrangement joins TRBV5-1 to TRBJ1-2; D gene unclear. Germline CDR1 reads SGHRS; CDR2 reads YFSETQ. The CDR3 loop spans 15 amino acids. Here the CDR3 reads CASSLAQGRPYGYTF. As DNA, the CDR3 is TGTGCCAGCAGCTTGGCCCAAGGCAGGCCCTATGGCTACACCTTC. The full variable domain, its missing parts supplied by reference TRBV5-1 and TRBJ1-2, is KAGVTQTPRYLIKTRGQQVTLSCSPISGHRSVSWYQQTPGQGLQFLFEYFSETQRNKGNFPGRFSGRQFSNSRSEMNVSTLELGDSALYLCASSLAQGRPYGYTFGSGTRLTVV.

In this sample, this clonotype turned up many times. The chain has TRBV19 and TRBJ2-5, with TRBD2 as a possible D gene (6 bases). This CDR3 contains 15 residues. In germline, CDR1 is LNHDA, CDR2 SQIVND (reference sequence). V was pared by 4 bases and J by 2 bases, with 14 bases between. In DNA, the CDR3 is TGTGCCAGTAGTACGCTAGCGAGCAGTCAAGAGACCCAGTACTTC. Its translation: CASSTLASSQETQYF.

This clonotype was counted between two and nine times. This chain uses TRBV12-3 or TRBV12-4 with TRBJ2-5, with D hard to call. The CDR3 extends over 15 amino acids. V was shortened by 8 bases and J by 0 bases, with 16 bases between the two germline ends. The CDR3 here is CASGIESLYQETQYF. The DNA for the CDR3 is TGTGCCAGCGGGATTGAGTCCCTGTACCAAGAGACCCAGTACTTC.

This clonotype was counted between two and nine times. This rearrangement joins TRBV5-1 to TRBJ1-2; TRBD1 might be the D (5 bases). CDR1 and CDR2 from the germline V gene are SGHRS and YFSETQ. Trimming shortened V by 0 bases and J by 4 bases, and 10 bases separated the two germline ends. This CDR3 region has 14 residues. The CDR3 DNA is TGCGCCAGCAGCTTGGGACAGTCTTCCTATGGCTACACCTTC. Residues: CASSLGQSSYGYTF.

This clonotype was found a few times. The chain is built from TRBV15 and TRBJ2-7; D tentatively reads TRBD1 or TRBD2 (5 bases each). V was cut by 0 bases and J by 4 bases, with 13 bases left in between. CDR1 and CDR2 from the germline V gene are LNHNV and YYDKDF (reference sequence). The CDR3 totals 15 residues. As DNA, the CDR3 is TGTGCCACCAGCAGAGAGAGGGACCCGGCGTACGAGCAGTACTTC. It encodes CATSRERDPAYEQYF.

The chain carries TRBV5-1 and TRBJ2-7; D not certain. The V end lost 4 bases, the J end lost 1 base, and 12 bases lay between the germline ends. The CDR3 consists of 14 residues. From germline, CDR1 is SGHRS and CDR2 YFSETQ. The CDR3 DNA reads as TGCGCCAGCAGCCAGGACCCCTCATCCTACGAGCAGTACTTC. Protein: CASSQDPSSYEQYF.

The V call is TRBV5-5, the J call TRBJ1-5, with 7 bases aligning to TRBD1. V shed 1 base and J 9 bases; nucleotides not matched to a gene: 4. This CDR3 comprises 13 residues. The germline gives CDR1 SGHKS, CDR2 YYEKEE (reference sequence). This CDR3 reads CASSLTGVAPQHF. DNA of the CDR3: TGTGCCAGCAGCTTGACAGGGGTAGCGCCCCAGCATTTT.